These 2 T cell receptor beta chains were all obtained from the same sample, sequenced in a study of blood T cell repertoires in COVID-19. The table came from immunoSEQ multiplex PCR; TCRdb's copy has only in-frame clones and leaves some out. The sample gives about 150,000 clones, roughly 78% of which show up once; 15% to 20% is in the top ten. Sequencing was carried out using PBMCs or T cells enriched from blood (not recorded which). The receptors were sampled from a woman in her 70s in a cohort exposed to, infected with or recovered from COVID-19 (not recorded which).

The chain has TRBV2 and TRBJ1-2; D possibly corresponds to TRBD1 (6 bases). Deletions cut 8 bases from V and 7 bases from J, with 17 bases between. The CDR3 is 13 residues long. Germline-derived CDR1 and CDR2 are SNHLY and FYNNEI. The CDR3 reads CASGRGIASGYTF. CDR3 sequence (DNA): TGTGCCAGCGGAAGGGGGATTGCAAGTGGCTACACCTTC.

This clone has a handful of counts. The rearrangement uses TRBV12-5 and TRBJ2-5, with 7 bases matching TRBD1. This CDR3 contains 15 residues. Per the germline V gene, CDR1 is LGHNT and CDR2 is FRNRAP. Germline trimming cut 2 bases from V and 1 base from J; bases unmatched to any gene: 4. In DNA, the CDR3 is TGTGCTAGTGGTTTGAGGCAGGGGGTCCAAGAGACCCAGTACTTC. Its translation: CASGLRQGVQETQYF.